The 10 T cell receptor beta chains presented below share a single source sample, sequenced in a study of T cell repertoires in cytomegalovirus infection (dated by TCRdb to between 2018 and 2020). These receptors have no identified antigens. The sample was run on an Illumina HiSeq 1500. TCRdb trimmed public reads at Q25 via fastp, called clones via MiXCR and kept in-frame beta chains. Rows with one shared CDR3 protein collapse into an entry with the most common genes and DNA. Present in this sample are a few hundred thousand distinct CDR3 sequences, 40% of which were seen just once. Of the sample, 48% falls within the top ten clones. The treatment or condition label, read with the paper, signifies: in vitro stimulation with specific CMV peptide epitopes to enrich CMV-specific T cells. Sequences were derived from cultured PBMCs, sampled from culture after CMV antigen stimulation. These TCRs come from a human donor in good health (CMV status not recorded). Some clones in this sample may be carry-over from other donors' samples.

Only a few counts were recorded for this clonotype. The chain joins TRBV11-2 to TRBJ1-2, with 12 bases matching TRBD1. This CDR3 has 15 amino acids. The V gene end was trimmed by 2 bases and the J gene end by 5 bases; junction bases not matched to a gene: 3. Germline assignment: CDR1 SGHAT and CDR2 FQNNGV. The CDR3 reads CASSLLGQGAYGYTF. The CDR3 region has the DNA TGTGCCAGCAGCTTACTGGGACAGGGGGCGTATGGCTACACCTTC.

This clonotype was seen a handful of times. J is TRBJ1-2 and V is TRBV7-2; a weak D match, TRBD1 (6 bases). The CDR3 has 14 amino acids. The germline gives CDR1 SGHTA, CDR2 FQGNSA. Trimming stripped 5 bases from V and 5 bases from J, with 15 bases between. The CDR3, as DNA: TGTGCCAGCAGCACCGGACAGCCTGGGTATGGCTACACCTTC. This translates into CASSTGQPGYGYTF.

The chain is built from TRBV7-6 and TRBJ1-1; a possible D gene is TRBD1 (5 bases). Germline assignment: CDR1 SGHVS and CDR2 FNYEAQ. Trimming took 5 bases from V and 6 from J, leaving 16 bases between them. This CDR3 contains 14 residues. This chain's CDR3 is CASSPHGGSAEAFF. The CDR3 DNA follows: TGTGCCAGCAGCCCCCACGGGGGTTCCGCTGAAGCTTTCTTT. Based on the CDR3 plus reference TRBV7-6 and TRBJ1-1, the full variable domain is GAGVSQSPRYKVTKRGQDVALRCDPISGHVSLYWYRQALGQGPEFLTYFNYEAQQDKSGLPNDRFSAERPEGSISTLTIQRTEQRDSAMYRCASSPHGGSAEAFFGQGTRLTVV.

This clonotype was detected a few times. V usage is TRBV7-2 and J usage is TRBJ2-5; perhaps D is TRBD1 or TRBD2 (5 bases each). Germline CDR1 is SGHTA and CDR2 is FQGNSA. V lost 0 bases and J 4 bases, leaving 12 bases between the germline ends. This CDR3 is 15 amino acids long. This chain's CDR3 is CASSLAQKGPETQYF. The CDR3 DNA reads TGTGCCAGCAGCTTAGCGCAGAAGGGACCAGAGACCCAGTACTTC.

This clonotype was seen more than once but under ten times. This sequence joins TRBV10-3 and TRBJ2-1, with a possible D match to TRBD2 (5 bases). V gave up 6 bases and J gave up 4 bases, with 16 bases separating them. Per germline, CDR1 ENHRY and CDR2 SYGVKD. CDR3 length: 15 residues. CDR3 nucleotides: TGTGCCATCAGGGACCGGGAATCTTTTTACAATGAGCAGTTCTTC. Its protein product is CAIRDRESFYNEQFF.

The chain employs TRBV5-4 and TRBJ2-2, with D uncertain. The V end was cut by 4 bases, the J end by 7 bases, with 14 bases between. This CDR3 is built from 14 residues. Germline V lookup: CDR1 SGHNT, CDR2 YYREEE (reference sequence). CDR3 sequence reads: CASSPETKDGELFF. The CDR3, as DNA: TGTGCCAGCAGCCCGGAAACAAAAGACGGGGAGCTGTTTTTT.

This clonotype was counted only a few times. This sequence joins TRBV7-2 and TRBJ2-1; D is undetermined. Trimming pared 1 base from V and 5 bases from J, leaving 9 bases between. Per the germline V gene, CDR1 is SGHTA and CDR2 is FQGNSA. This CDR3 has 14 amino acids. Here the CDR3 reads CASSLVRENNEQFF. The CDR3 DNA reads TGTGCCAGCAGCTTAGTTAGGGAAAACAATGAGCAGTTCTTC.

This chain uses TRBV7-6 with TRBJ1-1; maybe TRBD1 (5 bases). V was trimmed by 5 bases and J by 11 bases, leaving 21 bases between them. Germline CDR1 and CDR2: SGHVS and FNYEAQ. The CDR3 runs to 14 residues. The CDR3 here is CASSGTETGRLAFF. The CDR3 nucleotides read TGTGCCAGCAGCGGGACCGAAACGGGTAGATTGGCTTTCTTT. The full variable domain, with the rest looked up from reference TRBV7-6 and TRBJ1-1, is GAGVSQSPRYKVTKRGQDVALRCDPISGHVSLYWYRQALGQGPEFLTYFNYEAQQDKSGLPNDRFSAERPEGSISTLTIQRTEQRDSAMYRCASSGTETGRLAFFGQGTRLTVV.

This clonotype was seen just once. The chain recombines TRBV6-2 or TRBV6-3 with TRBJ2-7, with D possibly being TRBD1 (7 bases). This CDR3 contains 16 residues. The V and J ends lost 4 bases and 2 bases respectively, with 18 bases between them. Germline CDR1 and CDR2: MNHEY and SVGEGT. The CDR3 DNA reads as TGTGCCAGCAGTTTAGGGGGGACAGCATCCACCTACGAGCAGTACTTC. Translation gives CASSLGGTASTYEQYF.

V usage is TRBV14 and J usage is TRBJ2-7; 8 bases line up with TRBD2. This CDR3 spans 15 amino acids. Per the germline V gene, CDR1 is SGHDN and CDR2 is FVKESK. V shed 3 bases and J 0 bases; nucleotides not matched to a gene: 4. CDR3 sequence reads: CASSQRGASSYEQYF. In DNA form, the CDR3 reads TGTGCCAGCAGCCAGCGGGGGGCTAGCTCCTACGAGCAGTACTTC.